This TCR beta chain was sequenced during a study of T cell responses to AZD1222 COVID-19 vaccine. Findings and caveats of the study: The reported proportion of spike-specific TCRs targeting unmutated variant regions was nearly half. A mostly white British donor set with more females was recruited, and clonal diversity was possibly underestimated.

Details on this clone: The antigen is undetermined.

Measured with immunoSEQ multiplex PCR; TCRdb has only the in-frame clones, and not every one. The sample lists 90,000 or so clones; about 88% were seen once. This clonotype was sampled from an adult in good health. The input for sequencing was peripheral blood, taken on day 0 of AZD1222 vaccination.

This chain's CDR3 is CASSPEGNTIYF. Here the CDR3 DNA reads TGTGCCAGCAGCCCGGAGGGAAACACCATATATTTT. The rearrangement links TRBV9 to TRBJ1-3; D not resolved. The germline V and J ends were trimmed by 4 bases and 4 bases, with 6 bases remaining between them. Germline V gene data show CDR1 as SGDLS and CDR2 as YYNGEE. This CDR3 has 12 amino acids. Looking up the rest from reference TRBV9 and TRBJ1-3 gives the full variable domain: DSGVTQTPKHLITATGQRVTLRCSPRSGDLSVYWYQQSLDQGLQFLIQYYNGEERAKGNILERFSAQQFPDLHSELNLSSLELGDSALYFCASSPEGNTIYFGEGSWLTVV.